This T cell receptor (beta chain) was obtained from a study of T cell responses to AZD1222 COVID-19 vaccine. Trimming removed 0 bases at V and 4 bases at J, with 12 bases between. The CDR3 length is 15 residues. CDR1 and CDR2 (germline): LNHNV, YYDKDF (reference sequence). A word on this clone: The antigen remains undetermined.

Method: immunoSEQ multiplex PCR; TCRdb's copy keeps in-frame clones and lacks some. The profile covers 90,000 to 120,000 clones, with about 92% appearing a single time and about 1.2% taken by the ten largest. General study results and limits: It was only 6 or 7 AZD1222 recipients who were seropositive at baseline.

The clonotype originates from an adult in good health. The V gene is TRBV15, the J gene TRBJ1-2, with D unresolved. This material consisted of peripheral blood, taken on day 0 of AZD1222 vaccination. The CDR3: CATSRDQVSGYGYTF. The CDR3 region has the DNA TGTGCCACCAGCAGAGATCAGGTGTCGGGCTATGGCTACACCTTC.